In its sample, the clone carrying this T cell receptor beta chain was seen once. PCR amplification relied on 60 Vbeta primers (plus 13 Jbeta primers). TCRdb keeps only in-frame clones here, not all; method: immunoSEQ multiplex PCR. This table holds about 120,000 clones, around 70% found once. This entry comes from a study of cytomegalovirus exposure and HLA in healthy donors. Germline V gives CDR1 MNHEY, CDR2 SVGAGI. V was cut by 0 bases and J by 4 bases, with 10 bases left in between. The CDR3 totals 15 residues. The chain couples TRBV6-5 to TRBJ2-1; no clear D gene. The sequenced sample was PBMCs. The TCR was taken from a woman aged 18 to 35 in good health and CMV-seronegative. CDR3 amino acids: CASSYSNSRYNEQFF. Written as DNA, the CDR3 is TGTGCCAGCAGTTACTCGAACTCGCGGTACAATGAGCAGTTCTTC.